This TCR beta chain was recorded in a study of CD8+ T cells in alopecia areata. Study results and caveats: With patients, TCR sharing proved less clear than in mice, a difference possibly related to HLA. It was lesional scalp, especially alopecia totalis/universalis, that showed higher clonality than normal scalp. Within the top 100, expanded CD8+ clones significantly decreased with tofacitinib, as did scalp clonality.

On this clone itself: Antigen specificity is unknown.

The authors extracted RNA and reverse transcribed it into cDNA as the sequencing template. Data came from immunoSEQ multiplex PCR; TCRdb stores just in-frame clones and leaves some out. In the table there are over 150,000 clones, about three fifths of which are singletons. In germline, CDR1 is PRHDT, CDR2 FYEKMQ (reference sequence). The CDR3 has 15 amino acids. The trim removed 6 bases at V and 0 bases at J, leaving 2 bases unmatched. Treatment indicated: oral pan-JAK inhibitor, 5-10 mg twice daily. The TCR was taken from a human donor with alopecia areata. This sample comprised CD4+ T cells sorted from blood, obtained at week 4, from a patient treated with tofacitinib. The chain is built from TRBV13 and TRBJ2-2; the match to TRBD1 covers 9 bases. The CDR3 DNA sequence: TGTGCCAGCAGGCGACAGGGGGCGAACACCGGGGAGCTGTTTTTT. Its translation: CASRRQGANTGELFF.